This T cell receptor (beta chain) derives from a study of T cells in localized non-small cell lung cancer. Study-level points and caveats: Those with higher blood T cell density had longer overall survival. Adjacent lung held a median approximately 50 of the top 100 tumor clones.

V shed 4 bases and J 0 bases; nucleotides not matched to a gene: 8. Germline CDR1 ENHRY, CDR2 SYGVKD. The CDR3 has 16 amino acids. TCRdb's copy holds only in-frame clones and misses some; the assay was immunoSEQ multiplex PCR. This repertoire shows about 33,000 clones, around 80% found once; its top ten account for about 16%. As for this clone: Its specificity is not known.

Material: peripheral blood, obtained before any cancer treatment. The chain joins TRBV10-3 to TRBJ1-2; 7 bases match TRBD1. The sequence derives from a male donor at least 60 years old with stage III squamous cell lung carcinoma. Here the CDR3 DNA reads TGTGCCATCAGTGTTTCGACAGGGCAGTCTAACTATGGCTACACCTTC. This sequence encodes CAISVSTGQSNYGYTF.